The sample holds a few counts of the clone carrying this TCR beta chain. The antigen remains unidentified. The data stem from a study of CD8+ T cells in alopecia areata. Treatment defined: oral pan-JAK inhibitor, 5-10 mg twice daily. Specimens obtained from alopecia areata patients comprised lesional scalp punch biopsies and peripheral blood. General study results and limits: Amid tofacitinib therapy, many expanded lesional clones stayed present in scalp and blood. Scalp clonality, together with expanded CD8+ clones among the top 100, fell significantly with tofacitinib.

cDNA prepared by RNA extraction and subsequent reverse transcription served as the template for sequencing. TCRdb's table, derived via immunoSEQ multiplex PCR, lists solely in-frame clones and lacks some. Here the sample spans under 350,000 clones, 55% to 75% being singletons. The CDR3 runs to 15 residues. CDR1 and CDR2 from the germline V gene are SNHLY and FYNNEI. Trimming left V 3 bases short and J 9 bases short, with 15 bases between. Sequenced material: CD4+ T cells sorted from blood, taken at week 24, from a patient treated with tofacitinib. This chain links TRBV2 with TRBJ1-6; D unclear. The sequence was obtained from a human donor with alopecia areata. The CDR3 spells CASSEAQMGISPLHF. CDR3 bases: TGTGCCAGCAGTGAGGCTCAGATGGGGATTTCACCCCTCCACTTT.